A selection of T cell receptor beta chains follows, all from one sample in a study of vaccination effects on CD4 cells after COVID-19. What these receptors recognize is not known. The protocol was immunoSEQ multiplex PCR, while the TCRdb copy is restricted to in-frame clones and leaves out a portion. This table holds 37,000 or so clones, approximately 74% found once. This specimen was CD4+ T cells from PBMCs cultured without peptide, taken before COVID-19 vaccination. All receptors come from a human donor who received a COVID-19 vaccine. CDR3s include the opening cysteine and the closing phenylalanine or tryptophan.

length	V	J	CDR3
16	TRBV7-6	TRBJ1-4	CASSTRTGTDNEKLFF
14	TRBV18	TRBJ2-3	CASSGTSETDTQYF
16	TRBV13	TRBJ2-7	CASSSSGGYGLYEQYF
13	TRBV19	TRBJ1-1	CASSTRFNTEAFF
17	TRBV21-1	TRBJ2-1	CASSKGRLSGPDNEQFF
15	TRBV28	TRBJ2-7	CASSFYGGGSYEQYF
14	TRBV5-1	TRBJ2-1	CASSTRGVNNEQFF
17	TRBV21-1	TRBJ2-1	CASSKGRELGSYNEQFF
14	TRBV18	TRBJ1-2	CASSLQGRDYGYTF
14	TRBV7-9	TRBJ2-7	CASSAGGLRYEQYF
13	TRBV6-2/TRBV6-3	TRBJ1-6	CASSWGGHSPLHF
16	TRBV5-1	TRBJ2-3	CASSLGGRGSTDTQYF
15	TRBV7-9	TRBJ1-4	CASSLGRGSNEKLFF
14	TRBV15	TRBJ1-5	CATGWGTGNQPQHF
15	TRBV4-1	TRBJ2-1	CASSHRVGGRNEQFF
14	TRBV2	TRBJ2-7	CASRVGTGGNEQYF
15	TRBV19	TRBJ2-5	CASSLYWTSSETQYF
15	TRBV9	TRBJ2-1	CASSGTSGGALEQFF
14	TRBV5-1	TRBJ2-7	CASSPRGSSYEQYF
12	TRBV19	TRBJ2-3	CASSQGKDTQYF
15	TRBV6-2/TRBV6-3	TRBJ1-6	CASSLYRADNSPLHF
16	TRBV5-4	TRBJ2-1	CASSRRGAGYDNEQFF
13	TRBV5-1	TRBJ1-1	CASSLEQGMTAFF
13	TRBV19	TRBJ1-5	CASSIQGDQPQHF